This T cell receptor (beta chain) was captured in a study of blood T cell repertoires in COVID-19. About the research overall: The samples span acute and convalescent COVID-19 from the United States, Italy and Spain. T cells, B-cell-depleted T cells, or PBMCs supplied cDNA or gDNA.

In the original analysis: Using reference gene primer amplification, nucleated cell counts were estimated. Sequencing was performed with immunoSEQ multiplex PCR; in TCRdb, only in-frame clones are kept and a portion is missing. V, J and clone size are those of that table, while D and trimming were read from the DNA. Of about 130,000 clones listed, around 85% are singletons. The sequencing input was peripheral blood. The TCR originated in a human donor in a cohort sampled during active COVID-19.

The CDR3 sequence: CASSQVARGYNEQFF. As DNA, the CDR3 is TGTGCCAGCAGCCAAGTAGCGAGAGGATACAATGAGCAGTTCTTC. The J gene is TRBJ2-1, the V gene TRBV3-1 (or the pseudogene TRBV3-2); TRBD2 might be the D (5 bases). V lost 1 base, J lost 4 bases, and 11 bases lay in between. The V gene's germline CDR1 is LGHDT and CDR2 YNNKEL (reference sequence). This CDR3 has 15 amino acids.